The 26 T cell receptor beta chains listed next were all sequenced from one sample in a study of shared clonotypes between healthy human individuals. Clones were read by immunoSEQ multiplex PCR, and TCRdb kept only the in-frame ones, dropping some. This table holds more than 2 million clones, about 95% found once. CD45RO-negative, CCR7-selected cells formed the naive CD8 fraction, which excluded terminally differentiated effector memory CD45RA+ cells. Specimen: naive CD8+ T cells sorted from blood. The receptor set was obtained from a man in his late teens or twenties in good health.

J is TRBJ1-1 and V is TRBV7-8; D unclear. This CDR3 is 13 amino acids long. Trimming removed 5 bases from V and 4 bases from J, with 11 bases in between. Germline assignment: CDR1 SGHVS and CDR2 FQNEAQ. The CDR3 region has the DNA TGTGCCAGCAGCCGGGCTGAACTCACTGAAGCTTTCTTT. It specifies CASSRAELTEAFF.

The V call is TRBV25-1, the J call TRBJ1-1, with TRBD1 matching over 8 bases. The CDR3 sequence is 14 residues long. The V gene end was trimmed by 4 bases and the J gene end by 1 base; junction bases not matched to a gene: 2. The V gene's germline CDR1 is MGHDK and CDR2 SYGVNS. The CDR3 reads CASSVTGENTEAFF. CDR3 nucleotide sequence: TGTGCCAGCAGTGTGACAGGGGAGAACACTGAAGCTTTCTTT.

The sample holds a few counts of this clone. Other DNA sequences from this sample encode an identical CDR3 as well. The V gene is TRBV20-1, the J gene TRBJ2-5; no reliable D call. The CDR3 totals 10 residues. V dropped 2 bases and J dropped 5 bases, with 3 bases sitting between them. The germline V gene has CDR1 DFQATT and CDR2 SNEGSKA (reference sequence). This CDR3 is CSARRETQYF. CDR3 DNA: TGCAGTGCTAGAAGGGAGACCCAGTACTTC.

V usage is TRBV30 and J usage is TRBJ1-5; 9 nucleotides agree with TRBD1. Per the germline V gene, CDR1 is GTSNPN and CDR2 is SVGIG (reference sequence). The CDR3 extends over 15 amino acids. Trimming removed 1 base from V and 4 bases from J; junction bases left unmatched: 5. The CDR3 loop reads CAWSEGQGDNQPQHF. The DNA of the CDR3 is TGTGCCTGGAGTGAGGGACAGGGAGATAATCAGCCCCAGCATTTT.

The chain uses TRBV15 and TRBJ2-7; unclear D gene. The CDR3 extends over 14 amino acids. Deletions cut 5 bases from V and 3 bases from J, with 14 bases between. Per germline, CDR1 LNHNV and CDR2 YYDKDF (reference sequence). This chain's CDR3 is CATSVPRSLYEQYF. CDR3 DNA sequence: TGTGCCACCAGCGTGCCCCGGAGTCTCTACGAGCAGTACTTC.

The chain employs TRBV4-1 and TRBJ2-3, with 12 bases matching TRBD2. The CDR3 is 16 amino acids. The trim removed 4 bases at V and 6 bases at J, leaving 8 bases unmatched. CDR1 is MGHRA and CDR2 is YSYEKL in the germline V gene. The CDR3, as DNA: TGCGCCAGCAGCCTCCGGACTAGCGGGGCGGGGGATACGCAGTATTTT. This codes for CASSLRTSGAGDTQYF.

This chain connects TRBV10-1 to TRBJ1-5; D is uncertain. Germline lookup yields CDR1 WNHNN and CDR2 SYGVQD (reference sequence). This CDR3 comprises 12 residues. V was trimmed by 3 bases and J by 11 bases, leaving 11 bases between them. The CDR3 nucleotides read TGCGCCAGCAGTGAATCACATCCAGCCCAGCATTTT. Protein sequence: CASSESHPAQHF.

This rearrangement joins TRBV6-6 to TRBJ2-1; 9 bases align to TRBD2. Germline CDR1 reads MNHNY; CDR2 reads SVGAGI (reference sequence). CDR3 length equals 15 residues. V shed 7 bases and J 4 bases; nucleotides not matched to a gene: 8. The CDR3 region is CASTDSGGPYNEQFF. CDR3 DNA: TGTGCCAGCACCGATAGCGGGGGACCTTACAATGAGCAGTTCTTC.

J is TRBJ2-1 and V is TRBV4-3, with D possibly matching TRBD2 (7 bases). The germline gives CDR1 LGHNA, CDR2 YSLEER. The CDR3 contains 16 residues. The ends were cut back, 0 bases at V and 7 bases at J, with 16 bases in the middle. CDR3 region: CASSQDAGGRINEQFF. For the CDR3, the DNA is TGCGCCAGCAGCCAAGACGCCGGGGGGCGCATAAATGAGCAGTTCTTC.

The CDR3 nucleotides read TGTGCCAGCAGAGGGCTAACAGAAGACTCTGGAAACACCATATATTTT. Protein product: CASRGLTEDSGNTIYF. V usage is TRBV25-1 and J usage is TRBJ1-3; D gene ambiguous. The CDR3 consists of 16 residues. The V and J ends lost 6 bases and 0 bases respectively, with 15 bases between them. The germline V gene encodes CDR1 MGHDK and CDR2 SYGVNS.

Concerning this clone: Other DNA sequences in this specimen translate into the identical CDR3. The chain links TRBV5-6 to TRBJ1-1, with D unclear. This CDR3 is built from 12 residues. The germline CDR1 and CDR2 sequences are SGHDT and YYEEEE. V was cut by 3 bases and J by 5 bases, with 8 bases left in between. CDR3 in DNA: TGTGCCAGCAGCTCGCCACTGACTGAAGCTTTCTTT. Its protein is CASSSPLTEAFF. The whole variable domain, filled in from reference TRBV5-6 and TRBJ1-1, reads DAGVTQSPTHLIKTRGQQVTLRCSPKSGHDTVSWYQQALGQGPQFIFQYYEEEERQRGNFPDRFSGHQFPNYSSELNVNALLLGDSALYLCASSSPLTEAFFGQGTRLTVV.

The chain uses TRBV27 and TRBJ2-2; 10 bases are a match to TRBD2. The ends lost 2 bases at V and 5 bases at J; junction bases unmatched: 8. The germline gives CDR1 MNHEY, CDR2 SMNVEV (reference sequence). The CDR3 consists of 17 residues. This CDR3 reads CASSLQIAGGRTGELFF. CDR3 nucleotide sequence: TGTGCCAGCAGTTTACAAATAGCGGGAGGCCGAACCGGGGAGCTGTTTTTT.

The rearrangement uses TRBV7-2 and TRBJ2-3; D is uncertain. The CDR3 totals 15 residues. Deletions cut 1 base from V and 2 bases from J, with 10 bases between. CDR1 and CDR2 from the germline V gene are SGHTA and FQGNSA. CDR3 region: CASSLGLTNTDTQYF. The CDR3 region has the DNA TGTGCCAGCAGCTTAGGCCTCACAAACACAGATACGCAGTATTTT.

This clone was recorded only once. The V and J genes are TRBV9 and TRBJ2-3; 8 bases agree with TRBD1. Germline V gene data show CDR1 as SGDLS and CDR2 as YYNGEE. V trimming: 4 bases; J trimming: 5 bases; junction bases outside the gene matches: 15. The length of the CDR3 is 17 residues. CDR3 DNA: TGTGCCAGCAGCTCTCCTGACCAGGGGGCTGGAGTAGATACGCAGTATTTT. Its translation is CASSSPDQGAGVDTQYF.

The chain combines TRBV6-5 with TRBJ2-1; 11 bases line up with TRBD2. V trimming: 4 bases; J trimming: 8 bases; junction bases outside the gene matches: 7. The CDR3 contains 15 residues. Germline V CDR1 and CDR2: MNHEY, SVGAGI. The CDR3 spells CASSFLAGGPHEQFF. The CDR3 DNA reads TGTGCCAGCAGTTTCTTAGCGGGAGGGCCCCATGAGCAGTTCTTC.

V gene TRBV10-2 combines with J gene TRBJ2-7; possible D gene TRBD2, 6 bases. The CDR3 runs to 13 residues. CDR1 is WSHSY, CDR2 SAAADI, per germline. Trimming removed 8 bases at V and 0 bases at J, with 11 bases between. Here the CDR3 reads CASGSGFSYEQYF. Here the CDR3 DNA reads TGCGCCAGCGGGAGCGGGTTCTCCTACGAGCAGTACTTC.

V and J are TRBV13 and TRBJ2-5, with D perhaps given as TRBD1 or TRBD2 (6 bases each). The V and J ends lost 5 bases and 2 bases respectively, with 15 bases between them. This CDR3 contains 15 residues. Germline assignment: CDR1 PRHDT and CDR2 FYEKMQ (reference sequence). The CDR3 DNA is TGTGCCAGCAGCCACTTTAGGGGGGAGCAAGAGACCCAGTACTTC. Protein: CASSHFRGEQETQYF. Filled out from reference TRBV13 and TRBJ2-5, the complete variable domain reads AAGVIQSPRHLIKEKRETATLKCYPIPRHDTVYWYQQGPGQDPQFLISFYEKMQSDKGSIPDRFSAQQFSDYHSELNMSSLELGDSALYFCASSHFRGEQETQYFGPGTRLLVL.

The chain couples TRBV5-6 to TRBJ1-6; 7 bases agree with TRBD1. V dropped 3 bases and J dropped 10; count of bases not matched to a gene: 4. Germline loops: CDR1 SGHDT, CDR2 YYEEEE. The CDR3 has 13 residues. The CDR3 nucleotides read TGTGCCAGCAGCTGGGGGACAGACTCACCCCTCCACTTT. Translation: CASSWGTDSPLHF.

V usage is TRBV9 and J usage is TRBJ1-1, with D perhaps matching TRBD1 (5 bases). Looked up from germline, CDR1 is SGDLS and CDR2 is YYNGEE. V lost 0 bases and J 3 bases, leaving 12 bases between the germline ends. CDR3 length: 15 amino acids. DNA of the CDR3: TGTGCCAGCAGCGTAGGCATAGGGGATTACACTGAAGCTTTCTTT. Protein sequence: CASSVGIGDYTEAFF.

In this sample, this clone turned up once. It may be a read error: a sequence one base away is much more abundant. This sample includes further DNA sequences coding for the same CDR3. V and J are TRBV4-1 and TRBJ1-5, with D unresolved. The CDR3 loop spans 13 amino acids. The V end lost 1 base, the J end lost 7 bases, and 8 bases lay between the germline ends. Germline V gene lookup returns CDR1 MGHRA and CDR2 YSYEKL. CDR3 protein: CASSQGGGQPQHF. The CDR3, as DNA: TGCGCCAGCAGCCAAGGGGGAGGGCAGCCCCAGCATTTT.

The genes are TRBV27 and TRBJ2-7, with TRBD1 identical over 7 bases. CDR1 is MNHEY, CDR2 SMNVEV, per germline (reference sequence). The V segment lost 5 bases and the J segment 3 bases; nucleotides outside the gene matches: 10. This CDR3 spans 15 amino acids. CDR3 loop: CASSIPGTVFYEQYF. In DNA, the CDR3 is TGTGCCAGCAGTATACCCGGGACAGTTTTCTACGAGCAGTACTTC.

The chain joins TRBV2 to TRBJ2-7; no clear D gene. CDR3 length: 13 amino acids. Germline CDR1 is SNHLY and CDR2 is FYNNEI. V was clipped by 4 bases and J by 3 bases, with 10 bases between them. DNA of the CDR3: TGTGCCAGCAGTGCGGCTGCCGTCTACGAGCAGTACTTC. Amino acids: CASSAAAVYEQYF.

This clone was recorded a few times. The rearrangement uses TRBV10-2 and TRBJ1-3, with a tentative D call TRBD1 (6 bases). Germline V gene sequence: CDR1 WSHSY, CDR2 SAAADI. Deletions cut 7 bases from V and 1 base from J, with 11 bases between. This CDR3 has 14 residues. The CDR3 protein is CASTDSSSGNTIYF. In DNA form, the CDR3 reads TGCGCCAGCACGGACAGTTCTTCTGGAAACACCATATATTTT.

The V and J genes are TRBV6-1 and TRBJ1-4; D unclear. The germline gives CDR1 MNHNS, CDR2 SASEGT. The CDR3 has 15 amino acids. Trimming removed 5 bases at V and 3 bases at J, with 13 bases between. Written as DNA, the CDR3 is TGTGCCAGCAGTTCGCCATGGGCAGCTAATGAAAAACTGTTTTTT. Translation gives CASSSPWAANEKLFF.

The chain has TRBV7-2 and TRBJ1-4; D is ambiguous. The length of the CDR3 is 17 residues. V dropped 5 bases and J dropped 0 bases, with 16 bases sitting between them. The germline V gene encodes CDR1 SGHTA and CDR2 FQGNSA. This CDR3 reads CASSPSHVAATNEKLFF. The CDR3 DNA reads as TGTGCCAGCAGCCCTTCCCACGTAGCTGCAACTAATGAAAAACTGTTTTTT.

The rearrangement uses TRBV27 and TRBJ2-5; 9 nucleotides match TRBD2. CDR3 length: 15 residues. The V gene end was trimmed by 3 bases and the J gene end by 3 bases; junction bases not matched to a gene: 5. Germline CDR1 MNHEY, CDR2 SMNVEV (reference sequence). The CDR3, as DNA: TGTGCCAGCAGTTTGACTAGCGGTCATAAAGAGACCCAGTACTTC. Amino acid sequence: CASSLTSGHKETQYF.